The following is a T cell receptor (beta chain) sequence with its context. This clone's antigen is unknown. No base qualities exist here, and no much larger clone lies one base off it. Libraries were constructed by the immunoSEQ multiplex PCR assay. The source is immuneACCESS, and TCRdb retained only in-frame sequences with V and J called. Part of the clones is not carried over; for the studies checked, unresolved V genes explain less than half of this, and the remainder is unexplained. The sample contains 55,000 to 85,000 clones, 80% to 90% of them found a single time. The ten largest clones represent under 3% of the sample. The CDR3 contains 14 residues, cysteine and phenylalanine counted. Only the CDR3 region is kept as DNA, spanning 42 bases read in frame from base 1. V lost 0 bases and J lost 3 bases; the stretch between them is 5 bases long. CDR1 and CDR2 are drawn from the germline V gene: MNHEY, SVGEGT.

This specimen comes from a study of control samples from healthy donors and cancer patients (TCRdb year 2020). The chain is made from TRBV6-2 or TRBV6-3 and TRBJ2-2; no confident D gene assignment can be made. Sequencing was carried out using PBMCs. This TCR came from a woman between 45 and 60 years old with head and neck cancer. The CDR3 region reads CASSYSGDTGELFF. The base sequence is TGTGCCAGCAGTTACTCGGGTGACACCGGGGAGCTGTTTTTT.